The clone carrying this T cell receptor beta chain was seen more than once but under ten times. These data come from a study of blood T cells in healthy people across ages. In the study overall: Template switching picked up about one barcoded beta molecule for each two T cells.

Germline CDR1 MNHEY, CDR2 SVGEGT. V shed 5 bases and J 7 bases; nucleotides not matched to a gene: 2. The CDR3 contains 12 residues. It was with a sample-barcoded 5' primer and a J-beta primer mix that a second PCR of about 6 to 11 cycles was run. TCRdb reanalysed the 5' RACE reads using MiXCR and keeps one entry per CDR3 protein. The table has around 520,000 distinct CDR3 sequences, roughly a quarter seen once. The sample was also reused in another study, on T cells of mothers and their children. This second study notes: cDNA was made from all extracted RNA, roughly 1.4 ug per 15 ul. Reads obtained per mother exceeded 10 million TCR beta CDR3 reads, with several million obtained per child. Related mother-child pairs shared marginally more repertoire than unrelated pairs, though not significantly.

The chain has TRBV6-2 or TRBV6-3 and TRBJ1-2; 9 bases are a match to TRBD1. The sample taken for sequencing was blood. This clonotype was obtained from a boy aged 2-9 years in good health. The CDR3 protein is CASSRTGVGYTF. CDR3 coding DNA: TGTGCCAGCAGTCGGACAGGGGTTGGCTACACCTTC.